Following are 24 T cell receptor beta chains from one sample sequenced in a study of T cell changes during pregnancy in multiple sclerosis. Sequenced by immunoSEQ multiplex PCR; TCRdb stores in-frame clones only, minus some. The sample carries approximately 40,000 clones, 70% to 90% recorded once. The material sequenced was CD4+ T cells from peripheral blood mononuclear cells, taken in the first trimester of pregnancy. Receptors originate from a female donor with multiple sclerosis, enrolled in a pregnancy study.

The chain uses TRBV13 and TRBJ2-3, with 9 bases aligning to TRBD2. The CDR3 runs 15 residues. Unmatched junction bases numbered 3, after V lost 5 bases and J lost 0 bases. Germline V gene data show CDR1 as PRHDT and CDR2 as FYEKMQ (reference sequence). For the CDR3, the DNA is TGTGCCAGCAGCCGCGGGGGGGGTAGCACAGATACGCAGTATTTT. This sequence encodes CASSRGGGSTDTQYF.

The rearrangement joins TRBV6-1 to TRBJ2-6, with D perhaps matching TRBD1 (6 bases). Trimming left V 7 bases short and J 4 bases short, with 11 bases between. From germline, CDR1 is MNHNS and CDR2 SASEGT. The CDR3 is made up of 14 amino acids. The CDR3 loop is CASNRVAGANVLTF. For the CDR3, the DNA is TGTGCCAGCAACAGGGTGGCAGGGGCCAACGTCCTGACTTTC.

This chain uses TRBV29-1 with TRBJ2-3; D ambiguous. The V end lost 6 bases, the J end lost 6 bases, and 13 bases lay between the germline ends. CDR3 length: 12 amino acids. The germline gives CDR1 SQVTM, CDR2 ANQGSEA. Here the CDR3 DNA reads TGCAGCGTGGATTACTACGGGGATACGCAGTATTTT. It is translated as CSVDYYGDTQYF.

The chain has TRBV7-9 and TRBJ1-1, with a possible D match to TRBD1 (5 bases). CDR3 length: 10 residues. Trimming took 8 bases from V and 7 from J, leaving 8 bases between them. Germline V gene data show CDR1 as SEHNR and CDR2 as FQNEAQ (reference sequence). This chain's CDR3 is CASQGNEAFF. As DNA, the CDR3 is TGTGCCAGCCAGGGCAATGAAGCTTTCTTT.

The chain is built from TRBV28 and TRBJ1-1; 8 bases agree with TRBD1. Losses at the gene ends were 5 bases for V and 3 bases for J; bases not matched to a gene: 8. The CDR3 contains 15 residues. Germline CDR1 and CDR2: MDHEN and SYDVKM. The CDR3 region has the DNA TGTGCCAGCAGTCCCCGGACAGGGAGGTACACTGAAGCTTTCTTT. Translated, it gives CASSPRTGRYTEAFF.

This rearrangement joins TRBV6-1 to TRBJ1-2; a possible D gene is TRBD1 (6 bases). The CDR3 loop spans 15 amino acids. The germline V gene encodes CDR1 MNHNS and CDR2 SASEGT. The V and J ends lost 4 bases and 5 bases respectively, with 17 bases between them. In DNA, the CDR3 is TGTGCCAGCAGTGGGATCGCAGGGGTCGTGTATGGCTACACCTTC. As protein: CASSGIAGVVYGYTF.

V gene TRBV2 combines with J gene TRBJ1-5; unclear D gene. The CDR3 totals 20 residues. Trimming pared 3 bases from V and 0 bases from J, leaving 24 bases between. Germline-derived CDR1 and CDR2 are SNHLY and FYNNEI. The CDR3 nucleotides read TGTGCCAGCAGTGACAAAGACGTAAGCAGGCCATCCTATAGCAATCAGCCCCAGCATTTT. It codes for CASSDKDVSRPSYSNQPQHF.

V is TRBV4-1 and J is TRBJ2-5; the D gene is possibly TRBD2 (5 bases). CDR3 size: 15 residues. Trimming removed 4 bases at V and 5 bases at J, with 17 bases between. Germline CDR1 and CDR2: MGHRA and YSYEKL. In DNA form, the CDR3 reads TGCGCCAGCAGCCGAACCATCGGGGTTGGGGAGACCCAGTACTTC. This encodes CASSRTIGVGETQYF.

The gene calls are TRBV19 and TRBJ1-2; 7 positions match TRBD1. The CDR3 totals 15 residues. Trimming took 3 bases from V and 3 from J; bases not matched to a gene: 7. CDR1 LNHDA and CDR2 SQIVND come from the germline V gene (reference sequence). CDR3 in amino acids: CASSIPRDRYYGYTF. CDR3 DNA sequence: TGTGCCAGTAGTATCCCGCGGGACAGATACTATGGCTACACCTTC. Based on the CDR3 plus reference TRBV19 and TRBJ1-2, the full variable domain is DGGITQSPKYLFRKEGQNVTLSCEQNLNHDAMYWYRQDPGQGLRLIYYSQIVNDFQKGDIAEGYSVSREKKESFPLTVTSAQKNPTAFYLCASSIPRDRYYGYTFGSGTRLTVV.

This chain uses TRBV28 with TRBJ2-7, with D maybe TRBD2 (5 bases). With 6 bases removed from V and 3 bases from J, the gap between germline ends came to 12 bases. The CDR3 sequence is 13 residues long. Germline V lookup: CDR1 MDHEN, CDR2 SYDVKM. The CDR3 DNA reads TGTGCCAGCAGGACCAGCGGAGTCTACGAGCAGTACTTC. It codes for CASRTSGVYEQYF.

This chain joins TRBV4-2 and TRBJ1-1; TRBD1 matches 9 bases. There are 15 residues in the CDR3. The germline gives CDR1 LGHNA, CDR2 YNFKEQ. The trim removed 2 bases at V and 5 bases at J, leaving 6 bases unmatched. CDR3 sequence reads: CASSQSPGQGTEAFF. The CDR3 region has the DNA TGTGCCAGCAGCCAATCGCCGGGACAGGGTACTGAAGCTTTCTTT.

This clone was found once. This chain connects TRBV7-2 to TRBJ2-7; D is perhaps TRBD2 (5 bases). Germline V gene lookup returns CDR1 SGHTA and CDR2 FQGNSA. Deletions cut 1 base from V and 6 bases from J, with 10 bases between. This CDR3 contains 13 residues. CDR3 coding DNA: TGTGCCAGCAGCTTAGAATTCGGGATCGAGCAGTACTTC. As protein: CASSLEFGIEQYF. The full variable domain, its missing parts supplied by reference TRBV7-2 and TRBJ2-7, is GAGVSQSPSNKVTEKGKDVELRCDPISGHTALYWYRQSLGQGLEFLIYFQGNSAPDKSGLPSDRFSAERTGGSVSTLTIQRTQQEDSAVYLCASSLEFGIEQYFGPGTRLTVT.

This chain joins TRBV4-2 and TRBJ2-3; the match to TRBD2 covers 12 bases. The V gene end was trimmed by 0 bases and the J gene end by 0 bases; junction bases not matched to a gene: 4. CDR1 LGHNA and CDR2 YNFKEQ come from the germline V gene. The CDR3 consists of 18 residues. The CDR3 is CASSQDSGTSGSTDTQYF. The CDR3, as DNA: TGTGCCAGCAGCCAAGATTCCGGGACTAGCGGGAGCACAGATACGCAGTATTTT.

The V and J genes are TRBV7-9 and TRBJ1-2; D may be TRBD1 (6 bases). The germline V and J ends were trimmed by 5 bases and 8 bases, with 15 bases remaining between them. The CDR3 is 13 amino acids. Germline V gene lookup returns CDR1 SEHNR and CDR2 FQNEAQ (reference sequence). DNA of the CDR3: TGTGCCAGCAGCAGGGGGATAGAGCAAGGCTACACCTTC. Translation: CASSRGIEQGYTF. Using reference TRBV7-9 and TRBJ1-2 for the parts outside the CDR3, the full variable domain is DTGVSQNPRHKITKRGQNVTFRCDPISEHNRLYWYRQTLGQGPEFLTYFQNEAQLEKSRLLSDRFSAERPKGSFSTLEIQRTEQGDSAMYLCASSRGIEQGYTFGSGTRLTVV.

This chain connects TRBV28 to TRBJ1-2; no definite D call. This CDR3 has 14 residues. Per the germline V gene, CDR1 is MDHEN and CDR2 is SYDVKM. The V end was cut by 2 bases, the J end by 5 bases, with 12 bases between. The CDR3 DNA reads TGTGCCAGCAGTTTACCTGACGGCAGGTATGGCTACACCTTC. Translating gives CASSLPDGRYGYTF.

The chain has TRBV9 and TRBJ2-2; 12 bases match TRBD2. CDR3 length: 18 amino acids. The trim removed 4 bases at V and 2 bases at J, leaving 9 bases unmatched. Germline assignment: CDR1 SGDLS and CDR2 YYNGEE. In DNA form, the CDR3 reads TGTGCCAGCAGCCCCCAAAGGACTAGCGGGATAAACACCGGGGAGCTGTTTTTT. It yields the protein CASSPQRTSGINTGELFF.

This chain joins TRBV7-6 and TRBJ2-1, with a possible D match to TRBD1 (5 bases). The CDR3 has 14 amino acids. V was trimmed by 5 bases and J by 5 bases, leaving 13 bases between them. Germline CDR1 is SGHVS and CDR2 is FNYEAQ. The CDR3 is CASSIGHLNNEQFF. CDR3 bases: TGTGCCAGCAGCATTGGACACCTCAACAATGAGCAGTTCTTC.

The genes are TRBV18 and TRBJ1-2, with D possibly matching TRBD1 (5 bases). This CDR3 is 13 amino acids long. Germline V gives CDR1 KGHSH, CDR2 LQKENI. Trimming stripped 3 bases from V and 6 bases from J, with 11 bases between. The chain's CDR3 is CASSPPTVDGYTF. The CDR3 coding sequence is TGTGCCAGCTCACCCCCGACAGTGGATGGCTACACCTTC. The variable domain in full, completed from reference TRBV18 and TRBJ1-2, reads NAGVMQNPRHLVRRRGQEARLRCSPMKGHSHVYWYRQLPEEGLKFMVYLQKENIIDESGMPKERFSAEFPKEGPSILRIQQVVRGDSAAYFCASSPPTVDGYTFGSGTRLTVV.

The chain uses TRBV27 and TRBJ2-3; no clear D. Looked up from germline, CDR1 is MNHEY and CDR2 is SMNVEV (reference sequence). The ends were cut back, 0 bases at V and 0 bases at J, with 4 bases in the middle. The CDR3 runs to 14 residues. As DNA, the CDR3 is TGTGCCAGCAGTTTATCGGCTAGCACAGATACGCAGTATTTT. This encodes CASSLSASTDTQYF.

This clone was observed a single time. This chain connects TRBV5-6 to TRBJ2-1; no clear D gene. V lost 1 base to trimming and J lost 3 bases, with 8 bases between them. The CDR3 has 14 residues. Germline CDR1 SGHDT, CDR2 YYEEEE. The DNA for the CDR3 is TGTGCCAGCAGCTTGCCAGCGAGCTACAATGAGCAGTTCTTC. Translation gives CASSLPASYNEQFF. Based on the CDR3 plus reference TRBV5-6 and TRBJ2-1, the full variable domain is DAGVTQSPTHLIKTRGQQVTLRCSPKSGHDTVSWYQQALGQGPQFIFQYYEEEERQRGNFPDRFSGHQFPNYSSELNVNALLLGDSALYLCASSLPASYNEQFFGPGTRLTVL.

The CDR3 spells CASSLAGRGSSYEQYF. CDR3 DNA sequence: TGTGCCAGCAGCTTAGCGGGCAGGGGATCGTCCTACGAGCAGTACTTC. V is TRBV7-9 and J is TRBJ2-7, with a possible D match to TRBD1 (6 bases). This CDR3 spans 16 amino acids. V lost 0 bases and J lost 1, with 13 bases in between. Germline lookup yields CDR1 SEHNR and CDR2 FQNEAQ (reference sequence).

V gene TRBV6-5 combines with J gene TRBJ1-2; 7 bases agree with TRBD1. The CDR3 has 14 residues. The junction had 7 bases not matched to a gene; V was cut back by 2 bases and J by 7 bases. The germline CDR1 and CDR2 sequences are MNHEY and SVGAGI. CDR3 DNA: TGTGCCAGCAGTTACCCAGGGGGACAATTTGGCTACACCTTC. Amino acids: CASSYPGGQFGYTF.

By frequency in the sample, this clone is medium-sized. This rearrangement joins TRBV5-1 to TRBJ1-1; unclear D gene. This CDR3 contains 14 residues. Germline-derived CDR1 and CDR2 are SGHRS and YFSETQ. With 4 bases removed from V and 0 bases from J, the gap between germline ends came to 10 bases. The CDR3 DNA reads TGCGCCAGCAGCAATTACTTGGTGAACACTGAAGCTTTCTTT. Translation gives CASSNYLVNTEAFF. The full variable domain, in which reference TRBV5-1 and TRBJ1-1 provide the parts outside the CDR3, is KAGVTQTPRYLIKTRGQQVTLSCSPISGHRSVSWYQQTPGQGLQFLFEYFSETQRNKGNFPGRFSGRQFSNSRSEMNVSTLELGDSALYLCASSNYLVNTEAFFGQGTRLTVV.

This clone was detected only once. The V and J genes are TRBV5-4 and TRBJ2-3, with 9 positions matching TRBD1. The CDR3 runs 15 residues. Trimming took 4 bases from V and 4 from J; bases not matched to a gene: 7. The germline CDR1 and CDR2 sequences are SGHNT and YYREEE (reference sequence). The CDR3 is CASSQGQGWADTQYF. The CDR3 coding sequence is TGTGCCAGCAGCCAAGGACAGGGGTGGGCAGATACGCAGTATTTT.